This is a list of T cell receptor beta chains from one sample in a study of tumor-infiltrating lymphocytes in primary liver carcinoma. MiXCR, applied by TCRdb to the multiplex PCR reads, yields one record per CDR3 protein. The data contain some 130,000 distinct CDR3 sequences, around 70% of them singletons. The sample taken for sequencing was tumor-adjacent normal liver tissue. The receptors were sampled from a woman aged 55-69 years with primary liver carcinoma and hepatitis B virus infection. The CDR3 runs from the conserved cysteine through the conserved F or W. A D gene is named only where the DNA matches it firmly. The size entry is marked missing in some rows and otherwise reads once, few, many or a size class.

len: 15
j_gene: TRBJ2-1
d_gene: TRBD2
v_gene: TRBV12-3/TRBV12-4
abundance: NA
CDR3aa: CASSKSGASYNGQFF
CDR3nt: TGTGCCAGCAGCAAAAGCGGGGCGTCCTACAATGGACAGTTCTTC

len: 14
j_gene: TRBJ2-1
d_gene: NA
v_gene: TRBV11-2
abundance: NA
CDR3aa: CTSSPNSKYREQFF
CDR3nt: TGTACCAGCAGTCCGAACTCGAAGTATAGGGAGCAGTTCTTC

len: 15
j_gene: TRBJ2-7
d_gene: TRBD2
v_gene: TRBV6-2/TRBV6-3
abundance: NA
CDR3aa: CAGIKASGRSYEQYF
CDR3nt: TGTGCCGGCATCAAGGCTAGCGGGAGGTCGTACGAGCAGTATTTC

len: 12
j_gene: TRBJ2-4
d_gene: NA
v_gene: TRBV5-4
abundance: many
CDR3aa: CASSLEGGGQYF
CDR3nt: TGTGCCAGCAGCTTGGAAGGCGGTGGTCAGTACTTC

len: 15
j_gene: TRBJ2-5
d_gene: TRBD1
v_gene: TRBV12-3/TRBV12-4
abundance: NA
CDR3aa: CTSSPKTGAQETQYF
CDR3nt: TGTACCAGTAGTCCTAAGACAGGGGCCCAAGAGACCCAGTACTTC

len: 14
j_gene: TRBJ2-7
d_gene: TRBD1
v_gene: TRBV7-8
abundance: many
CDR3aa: CASSLETGVSEQYF
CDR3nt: TGTGCCAGCAGCTTAGAGACAGGGGTTAGCGAGCAGTACTTC

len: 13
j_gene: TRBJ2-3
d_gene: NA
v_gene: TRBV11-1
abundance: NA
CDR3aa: CASSFNGKDTQYF
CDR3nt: TGTGCCAGCAGCTTTAATGGTAAAGACACGCAGTATTTT

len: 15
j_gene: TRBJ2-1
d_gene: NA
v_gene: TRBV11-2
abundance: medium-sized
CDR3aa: CASSAGTVDYNEQFF
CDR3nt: TGTGCCAGCAGTGCCGGGACGGTGGACTACAATGAGCAGTTCTTC

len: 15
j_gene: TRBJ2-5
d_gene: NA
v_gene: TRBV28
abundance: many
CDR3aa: CASSRTQAYQETQYF
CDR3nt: TGTGCCAGCAGCAGAACTCAAGCCTACCAAGAGACCCAGTACTTC

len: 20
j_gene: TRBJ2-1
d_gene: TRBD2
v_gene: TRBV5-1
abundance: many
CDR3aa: CASRGQGQSPTSGVYNEQFF
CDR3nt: TGCGCCAGCAGGGGACAGGGCCAGTCCCCGACTAGCGGGGTATACAATGAGCAGTTCTTC

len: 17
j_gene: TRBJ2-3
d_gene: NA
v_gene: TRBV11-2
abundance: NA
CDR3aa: CASISSQRVASTDTQYF
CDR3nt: TGTGCTAGTATCTCCTCTCAGCGGGTCGCTAGCACAGATACGCAGTATTTT

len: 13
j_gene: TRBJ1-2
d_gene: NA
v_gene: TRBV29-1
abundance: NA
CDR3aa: CSLSRGINYGYIF
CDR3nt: TGCAGCCTGAGCAGGGGCATAAACTATGGCTACATCTTC

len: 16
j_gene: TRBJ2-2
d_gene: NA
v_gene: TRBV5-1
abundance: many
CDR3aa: CASSLGGSGNTGELFF
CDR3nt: TGCGCCAGCAGCTTGGGAGGATCGGGGAACACCGGGGAGCTGTTTTTT

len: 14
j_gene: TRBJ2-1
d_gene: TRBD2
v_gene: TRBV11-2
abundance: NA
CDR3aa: CASSWTSGHNEHFF
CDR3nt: TGTGCCAGCAGCTGGACTAGCGGTCACAATGAGCACTTCTTC

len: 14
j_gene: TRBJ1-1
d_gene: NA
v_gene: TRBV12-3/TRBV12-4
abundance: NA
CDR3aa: CANTRGSFGTEAFF
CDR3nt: TGTGCCAACACCCGGGGCTCATTCGGCACTGAAGCTTTTTTT

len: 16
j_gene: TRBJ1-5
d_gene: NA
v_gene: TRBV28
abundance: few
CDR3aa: CASSTFTRWSDQPRHF
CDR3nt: TGTGCCAGCAGTACATTCACCCGGTGGAGCGATCAGCCCCGGCATTTT

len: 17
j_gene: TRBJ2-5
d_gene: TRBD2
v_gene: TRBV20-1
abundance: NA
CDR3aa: CSARDKASGSIVETQYF
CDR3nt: TGCAGTGCTAGAGACAAGGCTAGCGGGAGCATTGTAGAGACCCAGTACTTC

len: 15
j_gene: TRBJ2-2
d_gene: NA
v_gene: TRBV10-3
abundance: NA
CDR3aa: CAIRDKGKDTGELLF
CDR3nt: TGTGCCATCAGGGACAAGGGGAAGGACACCGGGGAGCTGCTTTTT

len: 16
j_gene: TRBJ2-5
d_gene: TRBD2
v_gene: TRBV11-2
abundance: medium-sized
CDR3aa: CASSLGSASGQETQYF
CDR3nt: TGTGCCAGCAGCTTAGGATCGGCTAGCGGACAAGAGACCCAGTACTTC

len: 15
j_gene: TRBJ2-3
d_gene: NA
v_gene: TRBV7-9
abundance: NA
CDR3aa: CASSPSSRSTDTQYF
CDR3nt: TGTGCCAGCAGCCCAAGCTCGAGGAGCACAGATACGCAGTATTTT

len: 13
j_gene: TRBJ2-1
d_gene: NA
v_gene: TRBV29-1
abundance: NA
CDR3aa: CSIMSELYNEQFF
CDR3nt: TGCAGCATTATGAGCGAACTCTACAATGAGCAGTTCTTC

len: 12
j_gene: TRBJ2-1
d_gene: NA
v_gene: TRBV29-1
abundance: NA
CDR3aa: CSVDRPDNVQFF
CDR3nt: TGCAGCGTTGACAGACCGGACAATGTGCAGTTCTTC

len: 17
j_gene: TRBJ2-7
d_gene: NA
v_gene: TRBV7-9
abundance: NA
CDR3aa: CVSSLIDGTSSYYEQYF
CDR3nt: TGTGTCAGCAGCTTAATCGACGGGACATCGAGCTACTACGAGCAGTACTTC

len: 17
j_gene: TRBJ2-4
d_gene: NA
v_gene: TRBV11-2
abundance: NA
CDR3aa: CARSSGRLLSGRDIQYF
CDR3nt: TGTGCCAGGAGCTCAGGCAGGCTACTAAGCGGCAGGGACATTCAGTACTTC

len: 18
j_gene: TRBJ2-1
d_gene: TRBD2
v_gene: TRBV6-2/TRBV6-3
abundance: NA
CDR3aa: CARSPGTSGNPVYNEQFF
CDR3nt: TGTGCTCGCAGTCCCGGGACTAGCGGGAATCCCGTGTACAATGAGCAGTTCTTC

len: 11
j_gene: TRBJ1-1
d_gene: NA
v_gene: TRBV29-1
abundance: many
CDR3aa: CSVGKGTEAFF
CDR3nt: TGCAGCGTTGGTAAAGGTACTGAAGCTTTCTTT

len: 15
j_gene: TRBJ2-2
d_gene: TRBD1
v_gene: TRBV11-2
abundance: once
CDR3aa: CASSARQGGDRGAVF
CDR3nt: TGTGCCAGCAGCGCCCGACAGGGGGGGGACCGGGGAGCTGTTTTT

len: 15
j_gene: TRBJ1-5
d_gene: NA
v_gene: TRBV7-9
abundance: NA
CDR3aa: CASSATEGRGKPQHF
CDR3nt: TGTGCCAGCAGCGCGACAGAGGGCCGGGGTAAGCCCCAGCATTTT

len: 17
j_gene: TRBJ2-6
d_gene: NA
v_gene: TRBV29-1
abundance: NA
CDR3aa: CSVHPGQLGSGTNALTF
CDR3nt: TGCAGCGTCCACCCCGGACAGCTTGGCTCTGGGACCAACGCCCTGACTTTC

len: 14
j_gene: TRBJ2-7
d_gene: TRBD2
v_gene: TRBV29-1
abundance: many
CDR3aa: CSVEGSSGVYEQYF
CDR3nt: TGCAGCGTTGAAGGTAGTAGCGGGGTCTACGAGCAGTACTTC

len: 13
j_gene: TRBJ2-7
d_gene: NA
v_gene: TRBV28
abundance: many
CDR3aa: CASNVTPFYEQYF
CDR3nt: TGTGCCAGCAACGTTACACCCTTCTACGAGCAGTACTTC

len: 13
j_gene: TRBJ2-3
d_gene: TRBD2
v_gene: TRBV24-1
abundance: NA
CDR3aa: CTTSDGGADTQYF
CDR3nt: TGTACCACCAGCGATGGGGGGGCAGATACGCAGTATTTT

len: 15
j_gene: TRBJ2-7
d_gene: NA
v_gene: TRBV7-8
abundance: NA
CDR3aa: CASSQGLSRPCEQYF
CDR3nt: TGTGCCAGCAGCCAGGGGTTGTCCCGGCCCTGCGAGCAGTACTTC

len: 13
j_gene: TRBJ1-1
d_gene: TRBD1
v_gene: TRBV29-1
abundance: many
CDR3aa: CSYSQGAYTEAFF
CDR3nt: TGCAGCTACAGCCAGGGGGCGTACACTGAAGCTTTCTTT

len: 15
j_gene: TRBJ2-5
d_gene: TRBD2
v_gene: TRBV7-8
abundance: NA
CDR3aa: CASSAWRETRETQYF
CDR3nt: TGTGCCAGCAGCGCATGGCGGGAGACTAGGGAGACCCAATACTTC

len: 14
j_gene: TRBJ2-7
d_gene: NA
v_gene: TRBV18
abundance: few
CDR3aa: CASSPGSRLYEQYF
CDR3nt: TGTGCCAGCTCACCGGGTTCGAGACTCTACGAGCAGTACTTC